Included here is one T cell receptor beta chain sequence, with context. These data originate in a study of blood T cell repertoires in COVID-19. Study details: Sources were T cells, B-cell-depleted T cells, or PBMCs; the material itself was cDNA or gDNA.

Measured with immunoSEQ multiplex PCR; TCRdb has only the in-frame clones, and not every one. Found here are 65,000 to 90,000 clones, around three quarters of them singletons; the top ten hold more than 25%. CDR3 length: 15 residues. V was trimmed by 0 bases and J by 3 bases, leaving 11 bases between them. Germline V lookup: CDR1 LGHNA, CDR2 YSLEER. The receptor was derived from a man aged 60 to 69 with active or convalescent COVID-19. The chain joins TRBV4-3 to TRBJ1-2; unclear D gene. The sequencing input was peripheral blood. The CDR3 coding sequence is TGCGCCAGCAGCCAAGAAGTGGTACCAGACTATGGCTACACCTTC. Its translation is CASSQEVVPDYGYTF.